The 26 T cell receptor beta chains reported below all come from one sample, sequenced in a study of cytomegalovirus exposure and HLA in healthy donors. PCR involved 60 Vbeta and 13 Jbeta primers. This table comes from immunoSEQ multiplex PCR, and its TCRdb copy is limited to in-frame clones, with some not included. The sample lists fewer than 130,000 clones, roughly 70% occurring once. The source material was PBMCs. These receptors all come from a man in his forties in good health and CMV-seropositive.

V is TRBV14 and J is TRBJ2-2; a weak D match, TRBD1 (6 bases). The CDR3 runs to 13 residues. Trimming shortened V by 6 bases and J by 5 bases, and 10 bases separated the two germline ends. Germline V gene sequence: CDR1 SGHDN, CDR2 FVKESK. CDR3 nucleotide sequence: TGTGCCAGCAGACCACAGGGAACCGGGGAGCTGTTTTTT. Amino acids: CASRPQGTGELFF.

This chain connects TRBV30 to TRBJ1-1, with 8 bases identical to TRBD1. Germline V lookup: CDR1 GTSNPN, CDR2 SVGIG (reference sequence). The V gene end was trimmed by 3 bases and the J gene end by 6 bases; junction bases not matched to a gene: 6. The CDR3 is made up of 13 amino acids. The CDR3 DNA reads as TGTGCCTGGAGCGTCGACAGGGGTGCTGAAGCTTTCTTT. Amino acids: CAWSVDRGAEAFF.

This clone was seen a handful of times. V is TRBV25-1 and J is TRBJ1-2; a weak D match, TRBD1 (5 bases). This CDR3 is 13 amino acids long. Looked up from germline, CDR1 is MGHDK and CDR2 is SYGVNS. Trimming left V 3 bases short and J 7 bases short, with 12 bases between. The CDR3, as DNA: TGTGCCAGCAGTGATGAAGGGGATGGTGGCTACACCTTC. Protein product: CASSDEGDGGYTF.

V is TRBV27 and J is TRBJ2-1; D is ambiguous. Trimming shortened V by 10 bases and J by 7 bases, and 23 bases separated the two germline ends. This CDR3 is built from 15 residues. Germline lookup yields CDR1 MNHEY and CDR2 SMNVEV (reference sequence). Here the CDR3 DNA reads TGTGCCACCCGGGTACCCACATCCCTTTGGAATGAGCAGTTCTTC. As protein: CATRVPTSLWNEQFF.

In its sample, this clone was seen a few times. The chain joins TRBV7-9 to TRBJ2-1; D is perhaps TRBD2 (5 bases). CDR1 SEHNR and CDR2 FQNEAQ come from the germline V gene (reference sequence). V lost 0 bases and J 2 bases, leaving 11 bases between the germline ends. CDR3 length equals 16 residues. CDR3 loop: CASSLALGGPYNEQFF. DNA of the CDR3: TGTGCCAGCAGCTTAGCGCTTGGCGGGCCCTACAATGAGCAGTTCTTC. The full variable domain, with the rest looked up from reference TRBV7-9 and TRBJ2-1, is DTGVSQNPRHKITKRGQNVTFRCDPISEHNRLYWYRQTLGQGPEFLTYFQNEAQLEKSRLLSDRFSAERPKGSFSTLEIQRTEQGDSAMYLCASSLALGGPYNEQFFGPGTRLTVL.

This rearrangement joins TRBV28 to TRBJ2-3; the match to TRBD1 covers 10 bases. Germline V CDR1 and CDR2: MDHEN, SYDVKM. This CDR3 comprises 16 residues. V dropped 1 base and J dropped 5; count of bases not matched to a gene: 6. The CDR3 nucleotides are TGTGCCAGCAGTTTATCGTTGACAGGGGGCGAAGATACGCAGTATTTT. This gives the protein CASSLSLTGGEDTQYF.

The chain uses TRBV28 and TRBJ1-4; tentatively, D is TRBD1 (5 bases). The CDR3 sequence is 14 residues long. The V gene lost 6 bases and the J gene lost 8 bases, with 16 bases spanning the gap. In germline, CDR1 is MDHEN, CDR2 SYDVKM. The CDR3 reads CASRGGRFGEKLFF. Here the CDR3 DNA reads TGTGCCAGCAGGGGGGGAAGATTCGGGGAAAAACTGTTTTTT.

The genes are TRBV11-3 and TRBJ2-3, with TRBD1 as a possible D gene (5 bases). V dropped 4 bases and J dropped 2 bases, with 10 bases sitting between them. The CDR3 is 14 amino acids. From germline, CDR1 is SGHNT and CDR2 YENEEA. Here the CDR3 reads CASSSDSYTDTQYF. CDR3 bases: TGTGCCAGCAGCTCCGACAGTTACACAGATACGCAGTATTTT.

V and J are TRBV6-1 and TRBJ2-7; D is uncertain. The CDR3 sequence is 14 residues long. V dropped 6 bases and J dropped 0 bases, with 12 bases sitting between them. Germline CDR1 is MNHNS and CDR2 is SASEGT. As DNA, the CDR3 is TGTGCCAGCAGCCAAAGACTCGACTCCTACGAGCAGTACTTC. Its protein is CASSQRLDSYEQYF.

This clone has just a few counts. The chain couples TRBV6-1 to TRBJ2-1; TRBD2 matches at 11 bases. The length of the CDR3 is 18 residues. Germline V gene sequence: CDR1 MNHNS, CDR2 SASEGT. V lost 0 bases to trimming and J lost 4 bases; unmatched junction nucleotides: 8. CDR3 DNA sequence: TGTGCCAGCAGTGAAGCGTACGGGGGGACTAGCGGATACAATGAGCAGTTCTTC. Residues: CASSEAYGGTSGYNEQFF.

V is TRBV6-5 and J is TRBJ2-7; 8 bases fit TRBD1. V lost 2 bases and J lost 5; bases outside the gene matches: 8. The CDR3 runs 15 residues. In germline, CDR1 is MNHEY, CDR2 SVGAGI. The CDR3 loop is CASSYRQGAIDEQYF. The CDR3 nucleotides are TGTGCCAGCAGTTACCGGCAGGGGGCTATCGACGAGCAGTACTTC.

V usage is TRBV14 and J usage is TRBJ2-7; D is perhaps TRBD1 (5 bases). This CDR3 has 12 amino acids. CDR1 is SGHDN and CDR2 is FVKESK in the germline V gene. The V gene lost 2 bases and the J gene lost 6 bases, with 8 bases spanning the gap. The CDR3 protein is CASSQQGTEQYF. The CDR3 DNA reads TGTGCCAGCAGCCAACAGGGAACCGAGCAGTACTTC.

The rearrangement links TRBV18 to TRBJ2-5, with D tentatively TRBD2 (6 bases). V lost 2 bases, J lost 4 bases, and 11 bases lay in between. Germline CDR1 KGHSH, CDR2 LQKENI. There are 14 residues in the CDR3. The CDR3 region has the DNA TGTGCCAGCTCACCAGGGGAGGTCGTAGAGACCCAGTACTTC. This sequence encodes CASSPGEVVETQYF.

Comments on this clone: The germline gene is not matched at one end of the junction; a read error may be the cause. The chain combines TRBV7-7 with TRBJ2-1; a weak D match, TRBD2 (6 bases). Germline CDR1 reads SSHAT; CDR2 reads FNYEAQ (reference sequence). The CDR3 has 16 residues. In DNA, the CDR3 is TGTGCTAGCAGCTTAGCGGTCGCGGGGACGTACAATGAGCAGTTCTTC. This translates into CASSLAVAGTYNEQFF.

This clone was detected once. The chain links TRBV7-2 to TRBJ1-1, with D maybe TRBD1 (5 bases). The germline V gene has CDR1 SGHTA and CDR2 FQGNSA. Between the trimmed V and J ends, which lost 5 bases and 3 bases, there was a span of 10 bases. The CDR3 is made up of 13 amino acids. This chain's CDR3 is CASSAGLDTEAFF. In DNA form, the CDR3 reads TGTGCCAGCAGCGCAGGGCTGGACACTGAAGCTTTCTTT. The whole variable domain, remainder taken from reference TRBV7-2 and TRBJ1-1, is GAGVSQSPSNKVTEKGKDVELRCDPISGHTALYWYRQSLGQGLEFLIYFQGNSAPDKSGLPSDRFSAERTGGSVSTLTIQRTQQEDSAVYLCASSAGLDTEAFFGQGTRLTVV.

This clone was seen only a few times. The chain carries TRBV7-8 and TRBJ2-1; D might be TRBD2 (5 bases). V lost 2 bases and J 7 bases, leaving 21 bases between the germline ends. The V gene's germline CDR1 is SGHVS and CDR2 FQNEAQ. There are 17 residues in the CDR3. This CDR3 is CASSLYLGPIEGNEQFF. The CDR3, as DNA: TGTGCCAGCAGCTTATATTTGGGCCCCATTGAGGGAAATGAGCAGTTCTTC.

The J gene is TRBJ1-1, the V gene TRBV28; D is unresolved. V dropped 7 bases and J dropped 11 bases, with 11 bases sitting between them. There are 10 residues in the CDR3. CDR1 and CDR2 (germline): MDHEN, SYDVKM. CDR3 sequence (DNA): TGTGCCAGCAAGTCGGGGATGGCTTTCTTT. Translating it yields CASKSGMAFF.

This chain links TRBV29-1 with TRBJ2-3, with D possibly matching TRBD2 (5 bases). The CDR3 has 13 residues. Germline CDR1 and CDR2: SQVTM and ANQGSEA. Trimming took 5 bases from V and 5 from J, leaving 14 bases between them. The CDR3 DNA follows: TGCAGCGTTACGGGGTCAGTAGAAGATACGCAGTATTTT. This sequence encodes CSVTGSVEDTQYF.

This chain joins TRBV4-2 and TRBJ2-4; TRBD2 agrees at 9 bases. Losses at the gene ends were 4 bases for V and 0 bases for J; bases not matched to a gene: 4. This CDR3 has 16 residues. CDR1 is LGHNA and CDR2 is YNFKEQ in the germline V gene. For the CDR3, the DNA is TGTGCCAGCAGCCCTCTAGCGGGGCTAGCCAAAAACATTCAGTACTTC. Its protein product is CASSPLAGLAKNIQYF.

The chain links TRBV7-9 to TRBJ2-1; 14 bases agree with TRBD2. V was pared by 5 bases and J by 2 bases, with 8 bases of the junction left unmatched. CDR1 is SEHNR, CDR2 FQNEAQ, per germline (reference sequence). The CDR3 extends over 18 amino acids. CDR3 nucleotides: TGTGCCAGCAGCCCTGGGACTAGCGGGGGACAAGCCTACAATGAGCAGTTCTTC. Its translation is CASSPGTSGGQAYNEQFF. Full variable domain (rest looked up from reference TRBV7-9 and TRBJ2-1): DTGVSQNPRHKITKRGQNVTFRCDPISEHNRLYWYRQTLGQGPEFLTYFQNEAQLEKSRLLSDRFSAERPKGSFSTLEIQRTEQGDSAMYLCASSPGTSGGQAYNEQFFGPGTRLTVL.

The chain joins TRBV4-2 to TRBJ2-7; D may be TRBD2 (5 bases). This CDR3 has 14 residues. V lost 5 bases, J lost 2 bases, and 13 bases lay in between. Per germline, CDR1 LGHNA and CDR2 YNFKEQ. CDR3 residues: CASSGRTAAYEQYF. The CDR3 nucleotides are TGTGCCAGCAGCGGACGGACTGCCGCCTACGAGCAGTACTTC.

This clone appeared a few times. This chain uses TRBV29-1 with TRBJ2-7, with 9 bases identical to TRBD2. Trimming cost V 6 bases and J 4 bases; bases outside gene matches: 7. Germline V gene lookup returns CDR1 SQVTM and CDR2 ANQGSEA. The CDR3 contains 13 residues. CDR3: CSVLSGRRYEQYF. The CDR3 coding sequence is TGCAGCGTCCTTAGCGGGAGAAGATACGAGCAGTACTTC.

This clone has more than one count but fewer than ten. This chain links TRBV4-2 with TRBJ2-1, with 8 bases aligning to TRBD2. CDR3 length equals 17 residues. Germline loops: CDR1 LGHNA, CDR2 YNFKEQ. Trimming took 1 base from V and 5 from J; bases not matched to a gene: 10. Here the CDR3 DNA reads TGTGCCAGCAGCCAAGCGGGGGGGGGACTAGTCAACAATGAGCAGTTCTTC. Translated: CASSQAGGGLVNNEQFF.

The chain uses TRBV19 and TRBJ2-5; 15 bases are a match to TRBD2. The germline gives CDR1 LNHDA, CDR2 SQIVND (reference sequence). The V segment lost 2 bases and the J segment 5 bases; nucleotides outside the gene matches: 12. This CDR3 is 19 amino acids long. The CDR3 here is CASSITGTSGRIYRETQYF. The CDR3, as DNA: TGTGCCAGTAGTATAACGGGGACTAGCGGGAGGATTTACCGGGAGACCCAGTACTTC.

This clone was counted once. The chain is built from TRBV9 and TRBJ2-7; D is possibly TRBD1 (6 bases). This CDR3 region has 13 residues. The germline V gene has CDR1 SGDLS and CDR2 YYNGEE. The CDR3 DNA is TGTGCTTCATCGACAGGCGATTCCTACGAGCAGTACTTC. This translates into CASSTGDSYEQYF. The whole variable domain, remainder taken from reference TRBV9 and TRBJ2-7, is DSGVTQTPKHLITATGQRVTLRCSPRSGDLSVYWYQQSLDQGLQFLIQYYNGEERAKGNILERFSAQQFPDLHSELNLSSLELGDSALYFCASSTGDSYEQYFGPGTRLTVT.

The rearrangement links TRBV19 to TRBJ2-3; 7 nucleotides agree with TRBD2. The CDR3 runs to 12 residues. Germline values: CDR1 LNHDA, CDR2 SQIVND (reference sequence). V was pared by 9 bases and J by 5 bases, with 5 bases of the junction left unmatched. This CDR3 reads CASRLAGDTQYF. The CDR3 DNA sequence: TGTGCCAGCAGATTAGCGGGAGATACGCAGTATTTT. The full variable domain, with the rest looked up from reference TRBV19 and TRBJ2-3, is DGGITQSPKYLFRKEGQNVTLSCEQNLNHDAMYWYRQDPGQGLRLIYYSQIVNDFQKGDIAEGYSVSREKKESFPLTVTSAQKNPTAFYLCASRLAGDTQYFGPGTRLTVL.